This passage covers 16 T cell receptor beta chains from one sample sequenced in a study of patients and donors after allogeneic stem cell transplantation. TCRdb reprocessed the RT-PCR reads with MiXCR, giving one entry per CDR3 protein. The sample shows roughly 940,000 distinct CDR3 sequences, over 15% of them seen only once. The sequencing sample was made of blood, either unsorted or a sorted T cell fraction (not recorded which). These receptors were obtained from a human donor who was either an allogeneic HSCT recipient or a stem cell or donor lymphocyte infusion donor (not recorded which). It is not recorded whose cells these are; they may come from a transplant donor.

This sequence joins TRBV5-1 and TRBJ2-2, with a possible D match to TRBD1 (6 bases). The CDR3 loop spans 16 amino acids. V was cut by 0 bases and J by 0 bases, with 9 bases left in between. Germline CDR1 SGHRS, CDR2 YFSETQ. The CDR3 DNA reads TGCGCCAGCAGCTTGGCAGGGGACGCGAACACCGGGGAGCTGTTTTTT. It is translated as CASSLAGDANTGELFF.

This clonotype occurred many times. The chain links TRBV12-3 or TRBV12-4 to TRBJ1-3, with TRBD1 as a possible D gene (5 bases). The V gene lost 3 bases and the J gene lost 0 bases, with 9 bases spanning the gap. The CDR3 is made up of 15 amino acids. The CDR3 region is CASSFSGGSGNTIYF. In nucleotides, the CDR3 is TGTGCCAGCAGTTTTTCGGGGGGCTCTGGAAACACCATATATTTT.

The genes are TRBV15 and TRBJ1-1, with a weak D call TRBD1 (5 bases). Trimming cost V 7 bases and J 0 bases, with 27 bases left between them. Germline V CDR1 and CDR2: LNHNV, YYDKDF (reference sequence). CDR3 size: 19 residues. The CDR3 spells CATNFSSLPRAAMNTEAFF. For the CDR3, the DNA is TGTGCCACCAACTTCTCCTCCCTCCCCAGGGCAGCCATGAACACTGAAGCTTTCTTT. Based on the CDR3 plus reference TRBV15 and TRBJ1-1, the full variable domain is DAMVIQNPRYQVTQFGKPVTLSCSQTLNHNVMYWYQQKSSQAPKLLFHYYDKDFNNEADTPDNFQSRRPNTSFCFLDIRSPGLGDTAMYLCATNFSSLPRAAMNTEAFFGQGTRLTVV.

This clonotype appeared a few times. The chain joins TRBV6-5 to TRBJ2-7, with D perhaps matching TRBD2 (5 bases). Germline values: CDR1 MNHEY, CDR2 SVGAGI. Trimming removed 0 bases from V and 3 bases from J, with 15 bases in between. This CDR3 contains 16 residues. The CDR3 DNA sequence: TGTGCCAGCAGTTACTCGACCCGGGAACCTTACTACGAGCAGTACTTC. Protein: CASSYSTREPYYEQYF.

This clonotype was counted between two and nine times. The V and J genes are TRBV6-2 or TRBV6-3 and TRBJ2-1; TRBD1 is a possible D gene (5 bases). Germline CDR1 reads MNHEY; CDR2 reads SVGEGT. This CDR3 has 14 residues. Between the trimmed V and J ends, which lost 4 bases and 8 bases, there was a span of 15 bases. The CDR3 is CASSLSGPDDEQFF. The CDR3 coding sequence is TGTGCCAGCAGTTTATCAGGGCCGGACGATGAGCAGTTCTTC.

This chain links TRBV9 with TRBJ2-4; TRBD1 matches at 9 bases. This CDR3 spans 16 amino acids. V gave up 0 bases and J gave up 7 bases; unmatched junction bases: 8. Germline V gene sequence: CDR1 SGDLS, CDR2 YYNGEE. For the CDR3, the DNA is TGTGCCAGCAGCGTAGACAGGGGGCGCGTCGGCAACATTCAGTACTTC. Protein sequence: CASSVDRGRVGNIQYF.

This clonotype was counted only a few times. This chain uses TRBV5-1 with TRBJ1-1, with 9 bases aligning to TRBD1. The CDR3 spans 15 residues. Germline CDR1 reads SGHRS; CDR2 reads YFSETQ. The J segment lost 0 bases and the V segment lost 5 bases, leaving 5 bases of the junction unmatched. DNA of the CDR3: TGCGCCAGCAGAAGACAGGGGGGCCTGAACACTGAAGCTTTCTTT. The encoded protein is CASRRQGGLNTEAFF. The whole variable domain, filled in from reference TRBV5-1 and TRBJ1-1, reads KAGVTQTPRYLIKTRGQQVTLSCSPISGHRSVSWYQQTPGQGLQFLFEYFSETQRNKGNFPGRFSGRQFSNSRSEMNVSTLELGDSALYLCASRRQGGLNTEAFFGQGTRLTVV.

This clonotype was counted many times. V usage is TRBV4-3 and J usage is TRBJ2-3; D is ambiguous. The CDR3 is 17 residues long. V gave up 0 bases and J gave up 4 bases, with 17 bases separating them. In germline, CDR1 is LGHNA, CDR2 YSLEER. The CDR3 DNA is TGCGCCAGCAGCCAAGATCACGGTTTCAAAGGCGCAGATACGCAGTATTTT. Protein product: CASSQDHGFKGADTQYF.

The rearrangement joins TRBV24-1 to TRBJ2-3, with 12 bases fitting TRBD2. V shed 3 bases, J shed 5 bases, and the junction held 5 bases outside the gene matches. CDR1 and CDR2 (germline): KGHDR, SFDVKD. The CDR3 length is 16 residues. The CDR3 DNA is TGTGCCACCAGTGATCATACTAGCGGGGGGCGAGATACGCAGTATTTT. Translated: CATSDHTSGGRDTQYF.

The chain employs TRBV7-9 and TRBJ1-6; D is perhaps TRBD1 (6 bases). Germline-derived CDR1 and CDR2 are SEHNR and FQNEAQ (reference sequence). V was cut by 2 bases and J by 5 bases, with 10 bases left in between. The CDR3 has 15 residues. The CDR3 protein is CASSLMSGDNSPLHF. In DNA, the CDR3 is TGTGCCAGCAGCTTAATGTCAGGGGATAATTCACCCCTCCACTTT.

This clonotype has only one observation. V and J are TRBV6-2 or TRBV6-3 and TRBJ1-5; no firm D call. The CDR3 sequence is 13 residues long. Germline lookup yields CDR1 MNHEY and CDR2 SVGEGT. Trimming removed 0 bases at V and 6 bases at J, with 6 bases between. Here the CDR3 DNA reads TGTGCCAGCAGTTACTCGAGTCTTCAGCCCCAGCATTTT. As protein: CASSYSSLQPQHF.

This chain joins TRBV24-1 and TRBJ2-3; D not resolved. Germline V CDR1 and CDR2: KGHDR, SFDVKD. The length of the CDR3 is 13 residues. The V gene lost 5 bases and the J gene lost 6 bases, with 11 bases spanning the gap. CDR3 DNA sequence: TGTGCCACCAGTGCTTCATGGGCGGATACGCAGTATTTT. Its protein is CATSASWADTQYF.

As DNA, the CDR3 is TGCGCCAGCAGCTTAACATTTGGGGCAACTACTTCTGGAAACACCATATATTTT. This codes for CASSLTFGATTSGNTIYF. The chain recombines TRBV5-1 with TRBJ1-3, with D perhaps matching TRBD1 (5 bases). Trimming left V 2 bases short and J 1 base short, with 19 bases between. This CDR3 has 18 amino acids. Germline V CDR1 and CDR2: SGHRS, YFSETQ. The full variable domain, in which reference TRBV5-1 and TRBJ1-3 provide the parts outside the CDR3, is KAGVTQTPRYLIKTRGQQVTLSCSPISGHRSVSWYQQTPGQGLQFLFEYFSETQRNKGNFPGRFSGRQFSNSRSEMNVSTLELGDSALYLCASSLTFGATTSGNTIYFGEGSWLTVV.

In this sample, this clonotype turned up many times. The chain joins TRBV4-2 to TRBJ2-3; 9 bases fit TRBD2. The CDR3 consists of 15 residues. Germline V CDR1 and CDR2: LGHNA, YNFKEQ. J gave up 6 bases and V 0 bases, and 4 bases lay outside the gene matches. Here the CDR3 reads CASSQDPRGGDTQYF. In DNA form, the CDR3 reads TGTGCCAGCAGCCAAGATCCGCGGGGGGGCGATACGCAGTATTTT.

This clonotype was counted between two and nine times. The chain carries TRBV5-1 and TRBJ2-5; D gene uncertain. Trimming removed 0 bases at V and 2 bases at J, with 8 bases between. The germline V gene encodes CDR1 SGHRS and CDR2 YFSETQ. This CDR3 is built from 14 residues. CDR3 region: CASSLAQVQETQYF. The DNA for the CDR3 is TGCGCCAGCAGCTTGGCGCAGGTACAAGAGACCCAGTACTTC. The variable domain in full, with the rest retrieved from reference TRBV5-1 and TRBJ2-5, is KAGVTQTPRYLIKTRGQQVTLSCSPISGHRSVSWYQQTPGQGLQFLFEYFSETQRNKGNFPGRFSGRQFSNSRSEMNVSTLELGDSALYLCASSLAQVQETQYFGPGTRLLVL.

The rearrangement joins TRBV7-2 to TRBJ2-7, with D hard to call. Looked up from germline, CDR1 is SGHTA and CDR2 is FQGNSA. The CDR3 length is 14 residues. Trimming removed 2 bases at V and 0 bases at J, with 8 bases between. CDR3 nucleotides: TGTGCCAGCAGCTTATTACAATTCTCCTACGAGCAGTACTTC. The encoded protein is CASSLLQFSYEQYF. Complete variable domain (other parts from reference TRBV7-2 and TRBJ2-7): GAGVSQSPSNKVTEKGKDVELRCDPISGHTALYWYRQSLGQGLEFLIYFQGNSAPDKSGLPSDRFSAERTGGSVSTLTIQRTQQEDSAVYLCASSLLQFSYEQYFGPGTRLTVT.